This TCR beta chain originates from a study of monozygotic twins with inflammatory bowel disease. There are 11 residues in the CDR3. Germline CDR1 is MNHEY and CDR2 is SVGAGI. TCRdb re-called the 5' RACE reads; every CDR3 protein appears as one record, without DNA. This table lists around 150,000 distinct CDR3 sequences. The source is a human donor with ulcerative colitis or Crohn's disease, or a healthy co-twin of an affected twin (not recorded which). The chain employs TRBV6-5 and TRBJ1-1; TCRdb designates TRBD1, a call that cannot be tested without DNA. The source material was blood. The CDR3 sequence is CASSRQGEAFF.